The rows below give T cell receptor beta chains drawn from one sample of a study of OX40 agonist ivuxolimab in advanced cancers. TCRdb's copy holds only in-frame clones and misses some; the assay was immunoSEQ multiplex PCR. The sample carries some 80,000 clones, over 85% recorded once. Sequenced material: CD4+ or CD8+ T cells sorted from blood, taken in a trial of the OX40 agonist ivuxolimab. Every receptor here comes from an adult with an advanced solid tumor such as melanoma, head and neck, liver or kidney cancer. The CDR3 runs from the conserved cysteine through the conserved F or W. The D gene is left open where the match is weak. The size field is filled for only some rows; it gives once, few, many or a size class.

>13|-|-|TRBV9|TRBJ1-4
CASSVNDGEKLFF
TGTGCCAGCAGCGTAAACGATGGAGAAAAACTGTTTTTT
>15|-|-|TRBV9|TRBJ2-3
CASGAAGASTDTQYF
TGTGCCAGCGGCGCGGCGGGGGCTAGCACAGATACGCAGTATTTT
>16|TRBD2|-|TRBV5-1|TRBJ2-3
CASSLDSGGSTDTQYF
TGCGCCAGCAGCTTGGATAGCGGGGGTAGTACAGATACGCAGTATTTT
>13|TRBD1|-|TRBV5-1|TRBJ2-1
CASRVQGADEQFF
TGCGCCAGCAGAGTACAGGGGGCCGATGAGCAGTTCTTC
>16|TRBD1|-|TRBV5-1|TRBJ1-6
CASSLAGGGYNSPLHF
TGCGCCAGCAGCTTGGCAGGGGGTGGCTATAATTCACCCCTCCACTTT
>15|TRBD2|-|TRBV5-4|TRBJ2-1
CASRGVAGGYNEQFF
TGTGCCAGCCGGGGGGTAGCGGGAGGTTACAATGAGCAGTTCTTC
>18|TRBD2|-|TRBV19|TRBJ2-1
CASSWTGTSGRLLNEQFF
TGTGCCAGTAGTTGGACCGGGACTAGCGGGAGATTATTGAATGAGCAGTTCTTC
>14|TRBD1|-|TRBV5-1|TRBJ2-3
CASVTGGATDTQYF
TGCGCCAGCGTGACAGGGGGCGCAACAGATACGCAGTATTTT
>16|-|-|TRBV5-8|TRBJ2-5
CASSLARAALGETQYF
TGTGCCAGCAGCTTGGCGAGGGCAGCATTGGGGGAGACCCAGTACTTC
>14|-|-|TRBV21-1|TRBJ2-7
CARTGGGHLAEQYF
TGTGCCAGAACCGGCGGGGGGCACCTCGCCGAGCAGTACTTC
>13|-|-|TRBV10-1|TRBJ1-5
CASSAGDGQPQHF
TGCGCCAGCAGTGCAGGGGACGGTCAGCCCCAGCATTTT
>15|-|-|TRBV5-6|TRBJ2-7
CASSLVGTGYHEQYF
TGTGCCAGCAGCTTGGTCGGCACAGGATATCACGAGCAGTACTTC
>13|-|-|TRBV30|TRBJ1-5
CAYQSNSNQPQHF
TGTGCCTACCAGAGTAATAGCAATCAGCCCCAGCATTTT
>17|TRBD1|-|TRBV28|TRBJ2-7
CASSFQPGTGGLYEQYF
TGTGCCAGCAGCTTTCAGCCCGGGACAGGGGGCCTCTACGAGCAGTACTTC
>11|-|-|TRBV11-3|TRBJ2-5
CASTPGETQYF
TGTGCCAGCACCCCGGGGGAGACCCAGTACTTC
>14|TRBD1|once|TRBV6-6|TRBJ2-4
CASSYSIEGAIQYF
TGTGCCAGCAGTTACTCGATCGAGGGGGCCATTCAGTACTTC
>14|-|-|TRBV13|TRBJ2-3
CASSLGAPMDTQYF
TGTGCCAGCAGCTTAGGGGCCCCTATGGATACGCAGTATTTT
>15|TRBD2|-|TRBV7-6|TRBJ2-5
CASSLSGGVGETQYF
TGTGCCAGCAGCTTAAGCGGGGGGGTCGGAGAGACCCAGTACTTC
>11|-|few|TRBV7-8|TRBJ1-1
CASSFGQEAFF
TGTGCCAGCAGCTTCGGACAGGAAGCTTTCTTT
>17|TRBD1|-|TRBV7-2|TRBJ1-4
CASSQGGSTLLNEKLFF
TGTGCCAGCAGCCAGGGGGGCAGTACTCTACTTAATGAAAAACTGTTTTTT
>15|-|-|TRBV6-4|TRBJ2-7
CASRGPATSSYEQYF
TGTGCCAGCAGGGGGCCAGCGACTAGCTCCTACGAGCAGTACTTC
>14|-|-|TRBV5-1|TRBJ1-1
CASSGTGGGTEAFF
TGCGCCAGCAGCGGGACGGGAGGGGGCACTGAAGCTTTCTTT
>11|-|few|TRBV5-1|TRBJ1-1
CASSLDTEAFF
TGCGCCAGCAGCTTAGACACTGAAGCTTTCTTT
>14|TRBD2|-|TRBV30|TRBJ2-7
CAWVGGGRFSEQYF
TGTGCCTGGGTGGGCGGCGGGAGGTTTAGCGAGCAGTACTTC
>16|TRBD2|-|TRBV29-1|TRBJ2-2
CSVRWQLREGTGELFF
TGCAGCGTTCGTTGGCAGTTGCGGGAGGGCACCGGGGAGCTGTTTTTT
>11|-|-|TRBV30|TRBJ1-1
CAWSDNTEAFF
TGTGCCTGGAGTGACAACACTGAAGCTTTCTTT
>13|-|once|TRBV6-6|TRBJ2-7
CASSYTVAPEQYF
TGTGCCAGCAGTTACACGGTGGCCCCCGAGCAGTACTTC
>13|-|-|TRBV11-2|TRBJ2-7
CASSLSHVNEQYF
TGTGCCAGCAGTCTCTCCCACGTGAACGAGCAGTACTTC
>13|TRBD1|-|TRBV11-3|TRBJ1-2
CASSTDRGYGYTF
TGTGCCAGCAGCACGGACAGGGGCTATGGCTACACCTTC
>12|TRBD1|-|TRBV29-1|TRBJ1-2
CSASRQGRGYTF
TGCAGCGCCTCCCGACAGGGACGGGGCTACACCTTC
>13|-|-|TRBV2|TRBJ2-6
CAKKGIGANVLTF
TGTGCCAAGAAGGGTATTGGGGCCAACGTCCTGACTTTC
>14|-|-|TRBV21-1|TRBJ1-6
CASRKDRTNSPLHF
TGTGCCAGCCGCAAGGACAGGACGAATTCACCCCTCCACTTT
>15|TRBD1|few|TRBV5-6|TRBJ2-2
CASSLQGAYTGELFF
TGTGCCAGCAGCCTCCAGGGGGCATACACCGGGGAGCTGTTTTTT
>12|-|-|TRBV18|TRBJ1-4
CASSSSNEKLFF
TGTGCCAGCTCATCTTCTAATGAAAAACTGTTTTTT
>13|-|-|TRBV30|TRBJ2-5
CAWSPQSRETQYF
TGTGCCTGGAGTCCGCAGTCCCGGGAGACCCAGTACTTC
>14|TRBD1|-|TRBV4-1|TRBJ1-2
CASSQVTGIYGYTF
TGCGCCAGCAGCCAAGTGACAGGGATTTATGGCTACACCTTC
>15|TRBD1|-|TRBV5-8|TRBJ2-5
CASSTGQRAQETQYF
TGTGCCAGCAGCACGGGACAGCGAGCCCAAGAGACCCAGTACTTC
>13|-|few|TRBV13|TRBJ2-3
CASSPNRMDTQYF
TGTGCCAGCAGCCCTAACCGAATGGATACGCAGTATTTT
>14|-|-|TRBV10-3|TRBJ1-2
CAISEANKNYGYTF
TGTGCCATCAGTGAGGCCAATAAGAACTATGGCTACACCTTC
>13|TRBD1|-|TRBV5-4|TRBJ1-4
CASSRDSSEKLFF
TGTGCCAGCAGCAGGGACAGCTCTGAAAAACTGTTTTTT
>15|-|-|TRBV7-8|TRBJ2-1
CASSLGRESYNEQFF
TGTGCCAGCAGCTTAGGACGGGAGTCCTACAATGAGCAGTTCTTC
>13|-|once|TRBV18|TRBJ2-7
CASSPRSSYEQYF
TGTGCCAGCTCACCCCGAAGCTCCTACGAGCAGTACTTC
>17|TRBD2|-|TRBV5-1|TRBJ2-1
CASSFGLAGKVYNEQFF
TGCGCCAGCAGCTTTGGACTAGCGGGGAAAGTATACAATGAGCAGTTCTTC
>18|TRBD1|-|TRBV23-1|TRBJ1-2
CASSPSWGQGGLDYGYTF
TGCGCCAGCAGCCCTTCGTGGGGACAGGGTGGGCTAGACTATGGCTACACCTTC
>16|-|-|TRBV5-8|TRBJ2-1
CASSLGAGASYNEQFF
TGTGCCAGCAGCTTGGGAGCAGGGGCTTCCTACAATGAGCAGTTCTTC
>13|-|-|TRBV27|TRBJ2-5
CASSLLGGETQYF
TGTGCCAGCAGTCTGTTGGGAGGAGAGACCCAGTACTTC
>16|TRBD1|-|TRBV5-6|TRBJ1-1
CASSSFGQGLEPEAFF
TGTGCCAGCAGCTCCTTTGGACAGGGTTTAGAGCCAGAAGCTTTCTTT
>14|TRBD2|-|TRBV6-5|TRBJ2-7
CASSYGFAGDEQYF
TGTGCCAGCAGTTATGGGTTCGCGGGGGACGAGCAGTACTTC
>13|-|-|TRBV5-1|TRBJ2-7
CASSLTQRREQYF
TGCGCCAGCAGCTTAACACAGAGGAGGGAGCAGTACTTC
>14|-|-|TRBV19|TRBJ2-1
CASSRIIGGNEQFF
TGTGCCAGTAGTAGGATCATCGGGGGCAATGAGCAGTTCTTC
>13|TRBD1|-|TRBV9|TRBJ2-7
CASSPGQGEEQYF
TGTGCCAGCAGCCCAGGACAGGGCGAGGAGCAGTACTTC
>17|TRBD1|-|TRBV6-4|TRBJ2-6
CASSGGQGASGANVLTF
TGTGCCAGCAGTGGCGGACAGGGGGCGTCCGGGGCCAACGTCCTGACTTTC
>13|-|-|TRBV10-3|TRBJ1-2
CAIRPDKLYGYTF
TGTGCCATCAGACCCGACAAACTCTATGGCTACACCTTC
>15|TRBD1|once|TRBV5-4|TRBJ2-7
CASSPWTGGVYEQYF
TGTGCCAGCAGCCCGTGGACAGGGGGTGTATACGAGCAGTACTTC
>12|-|-|TRBV2|TRBJ1-2
CASSEEGYGYTF
TGTGCCAGCAGTGAAGAGGGCTATGGCTACACCTTC
>12|-|-|TRBV7-9|TRBJ1-1
CASSFTGTEAFF
TGTGCCAGCAGCTTCACCGGCACTGAAGCTTTCTTT
>18|-|-|TRBV21-1|TRBJ1-5
CASSKIIDSRYSNQPQHF
TGTGCCAGCAGCAAAATTATAGACAGCCGTTATAGCAATCAGCCCCAGCATTTT
>12|TRBD1|-|TRBV6-6|TRBJ2-5
CASRDRGETQYF
TGTGCCAGCAGAGACAGGGGAGAGACCCAGTACTTC